A single sample gave rise to the 15 T cell receptor beta chains below, sequenced in a study of shared clonotypes between healthy human individuals. The repertoire was sequenced with immunoSEQ multiplex PCR; TCRdb's copy has only in-frame clones and lacks some. The sample includes under 130,000 clones, roughly 66% of them seen just once. The material sequenced was memory CD8+ T cells sorted from blood. This sample's subset: CD45RO+ cells pooled with CCR7-negative TemRA cells. These TCRs come from a woman in her twenties or thirties in good health.

Regarding this clone: The sample has other DNA sequences that encode this CDR3 too. CDR3 protein: CASSVTGYQPQHF. The CDR3 DNA follows: TGTGCCAGCAGCGTCACAGGCTATCAGCCCCAGCATTTT. This sequence joins TRBV27 and TRBJ1-5; possible D gene TRBD1, 5 bases. Germline V lookup: CDR1 MNHEY, CDR2 SMNVEV (reference sequence). Trimming took 6 bases from V and 5 from J, leaving 11 bases between them. CDR3 length equals 13 residues.

The V and J genes are TRBV7-9 and TRBJ2-5; TRBD2 might be the D (6 bases). The CDR3 is made up of 15 amino acids. Per the germline V gene, CDR1 is SEHNR and CDR2 is FQNEAQ (reference sequence). Trimming removed 5 bases from V and 1 base from J, with 14 bases in between. The chain's CDR3 is CASSSIAVIQETQYF. Here the CDR3 DNA reads TGTGCCAGCAGCAGTATAGCGGTTATCCAAGAGACCCAGTACTTC.

V gene TRBV27 combines with J gene TRBJ2-1; TRBD2 might be the D (5 bases). Germline CDR1 and CDR2: MNHEY and SMNVEV (reference sequence). The CDR3 loop spans 14 amino acids. V was trimmed by 2 bases and J by 7 bases, leaving 12 bases between them. CDR3 in amino acids: CASSLSGPYNEQFF. CDR3 nucleotides: TGTGCCAGCAGTTTAAGCGGACCTTATAATGAGCAGTTCTTC.

The chain joins TRBV29-1 to TRBJ1-5; D unresolved. The V end lost 0 bases, the J end lost 3 bases, and 6 bases lay between the germline ends. From germline, CDR1 is SQVTM and CDR2 ANQGSEA. The CDR3 totals 13 residues. In DNA form, the CDR3 reads TGCAGCGTTGAAGAAGACCCCAATCAGCCCCAGCATTTT. It encodes CSVEEDPNQPQHF.

The V gene is TRBV27, the J gene TRBJ2-7; 10 bases match TRBD2. Germline trimming cut 8 bases from V and 7 bases from J; bases unmatched to any gene: 17. The CDR3 is 16 residues long. From germline, CDR1 is MNHEY and CDR2 SMNVEV (reference sequence). CDR3 residues: CASGGLAGVMFGEQYF. In DNA form, the CDR3 reads TGTGCCAGCGGGGGCCTAGCGGGAGTAATGTTCGGTGAGCAGTACTTC.

The V gene is TRBV5-6, the J gene TRBJ1-1; TRBD1 is a possible D gene (6 bases). This CDR3 has 16 residues. From germline, CDR1 is SGHDT and CDR2 YYEEEE. Trimming removed 2 bases at V and 4 bases at J, with 18 bases between. As DNA, the CDR3 is TGTGCCAGCAGCTTCGGAGGGGGGCGGCAGGGCACTGAAGCTTTCTTT. It codes for CASSFGGGRQGTEAFF.

The gene calls are TRBV13 and TRBJ2-3; D is unresolved. The CDR3 totals 13 residues. In germline, CDR1 is PRHDT, CDR2 FYEKMQ (reference sequence). The V end lost 2 bases, the J end lost 6 bases, and 9 bases lay between the germline ends. CDR3 DNA: TGTGCCAGCAGCTTAACGCTAGGTGATACGCAGTATTTT. The encoded protein is CASSLTLGDTQYF.

The rearrangement links TRBV27 to TRBJ2-5; 8 bases match TRBD1. This CDR3 spans 14 amino acids. Trimming at V came to 1 base and at J to 4 bases, leaving 2 bases not matched to a gene. Germline V CDR1 and CDR2: MNHEY, SMNVEV (reference sequence). The CDR3 DNA follows: TGTGCCAGCAGTTTATTACAGGGGGTAGAGACCCAGTACTTC. Protein: CASSLLQGVETQYF.

This clone was picked up a small number of times. The chain has TRBV27 and TRBJ2-7; TRBD1 agrees at 8 bases. The CDR3 contains 14 residues. Looked up from germline, CDR1 is MNHEY and CDR2 is SMNVEV (reference sequence). The ends lost 5 bases at V and 7 bases at J; junction bases unmatched: 10. This chain's CDR3 is CASSPRTGFGEQYF. The CDR3 DNA reads as TGTGCCAGCAGTCCCCGGACAGGGTTTGGGGAGCAGTACTTC.

The chain has TRBV6-5 and TRBJ2-1; D is perhaps TRBD1 (6 bases). Per germline, CDR1 MNHEY and CDR2 SVGAGI. Trimming shortened V by 2 bases and J by 3 bases, and 11 bases separated the two germline ends. This CDR3 comprises 15 residues. In DNA form, the CDR3 reads TGTGCCAGCAGTTACGGGCTAGGGGGCTACAATGAGCAGTTCTTC. It specifies CASSYGLGGYNEQFF.

The CDR3 region is CARGAYEQYF. The CDR3 DNA reads TGTGCCAGGGGGGCCTACGAGCAGTACTTC. The rearrangement links TRBV6-1 to TRBJ2-7, with D possibly being TRBD1 or TRBD2 (5 bases each). V lost 9 bases, J lost 2 bases, and 5 bases lay in between. This CDR3 region has 10 residues. Per germline, CDR1 MNHNS and CDR2 SASEGT.

This clone was seen a handful of times. The J gene is TRBJ2-2, the V gene TRBV6-5; no reliable D call. Germline V gene sequence: CDR1 MNHEY, CDR2 SVGAGI. V dropped 0 bases and J dropped 4 bases, with 3 bases sitting between them. There are 13 residues in the CDR3. CDR3 loop: CASSYSGTGELFF. For the CDR3, the DNA is TGTGCCAGCAGTTACTCAGGCACCGGGGAGCTGTTTTTT.

This clone has just a few counts. This sequence joins TRBV4-2 and TRBJ2-1; 9 bases are a match to TRBD2. From germline, CDR1 is LGHNA and CDR2 YNFKEQ. The V gene end was trimmed by 0 bases and the J gene end by 15 bases; junction bases not matched to a gene: 9. This CDR3 has 14 amino acids. In nucleotides, the CDR3 is TGTGCCAGCAGCCAAGAGGGGAGCGGGAGGCCGACGTTCTTC. It codes for CASSQEGSGRPTFF.

The V gene is TRBV5-4, the J gene TRBJ2-2; D gene ambiguous. Between the trimmed V and J ends, which lost 7 bases and 5 bases, there was a span of 9 bases. CDR1 and CDR2 (germline): SGHNT, YYREEE (reference sequence). The CDR3 extends over 12 amino acids. CDR3 loop: CASHVTTGELFF. Here the CDR3 DNA reads TGTGCCAGCCATGTCACGACCGGGGAGCTGTTTTTT.

The gene calls are TRBV7-9 and TRBJ1-5; D unclear. Trimming pared 5 bases from V and 3 bases from J, leaving 14 bases between. The germline CDR1 and CDR2 sequences are SEHNR and FQNEAQ (reference sequence). This CDR3 is built from 15 residues. In DNA, the CDR3 is TGTGCCAGCAGCATTGATCTGGGTCCCAATCAGCCCCAGCATTTT. Its protein is CASSIDLGPNQPQHF.